This T cell receptor beta chain was captured by sequencing in a study of PD-1 blockade in classical Hodgkin lymphoma. Described time point: newly diagnosed, previously untreated cHL patient sample. Germline assignment: CDR1 MNHEY and CDR2 SVGAGI. Trimming took 6 bases from V and 4 from J, leaving 12 bases between them. CDR3 length: 13 residues. The assay was immunoSEQ multiplex PCR, and TCRdb's table has in-frame clones only and misses some. The profile shows over 15,000 clones, about nine tenths of them singletons. The chain carries TRBV6-5 and TRBJ1-2; D gene unclear. The sample taken for sequencing was peripheral blood mononuclear cells (PBMCs). This clonotype was sampled from a human donor with classical Hodgkin lymphoma. For the CDR3, the DNA is TGTGCCAGCAGGGGTGCGGTGGGCTATGGCTACACCTTC. This translates into CASRGAVGYGYTF.